This TCR beta chain is from a study of blood T cell repertoires in COVID-19. Per the study methods: Nucleated cell number was recorded as an estimate derived from reference gene primer amplification. Clones were sequenced by immunoSEQ multiplex PCR, and TCRdb holds only the in-frame ones, with some missing. The V and J calls and clone size were taken over from that table, and D and trimming were inferred from the DNA. The sample yields about 280,000 clones, about four fifths seen once. This CDR3 has 16 residues. Trimming cost V 0 bases and J 2 bases, with 14 bases left between them. Germline CDR1 LGHNA, CDR2 YNFKEQ.

This TCR was sampled from a woman in her fifties or sixties who had recovered from COVID-19. The specimen sequenced was peripheral blood. The chain recombines TRBV4-2 with TRBJ2-7, with D maybe TRBD1 (6 bases). CDR3 bases: TGTGCCAGCAGCCAAGAAGGGTCCAGGGGTCCCTACGAGCAGTACTTC. This codes for CASSQEGSRGPYEQYF.